Listed below are T cell receptor beta chains from one sample, sequenced in a study of breast tumors, draining lymph nodes, adjacent tissues. A single record per CDR3 protein comes from TCRdb applying MiXCR to the multiplex PCR reads. Of about 130,000 distinct CDR3 sequences detected, 15% to 20% appear once; the ten largest clones hold less than 4.5%. The source material was axillary lymph node tissue. Receptor source: a female donor with breast cancer. Some clones in this sample may be carry-over from other donors' samples. Each CDR3 is given with its conserved first and last residue. A D gene is named only where the DNA matches it firmly. The listing skips clone size in some rows; elsewhere it reads once, few, many or a size class.

abundance	len	v_gene	d_gene	j_gene	CDR3aa	CDR3nt
many	13	TRBV9	TRBD1	TRBJ1-3	CASSVEGADTIYF	TGTGCCAGCAGCGTAGAGGGGGCGGACACCATATATTTT
-	15	TRBV28	-	TRBJ2-2	CASRVDSENTGELFF	TGTGCCAGCAGGGTGGACAGTGAAAACACCGGGGAGCTGTTTTTT
many	14	TRBV5-1	-	TRBJ1-4	CASSLVSRDEKLFF	TGCGCCAGCAGCTTGGTCAGCCGGGATGAAAAACTGTTTTTT
-	15	TRBV7-6	TRBD2	TRBJ2-7	CASSLAGGGPYEQYF	TGTGCCAGCAGCTTAGCGGGGGGAGGGCCCTACGAGCAGTACTTC
many	14	TRBV20-1	-	TRBJ2-7	CSAPRDVSYYEQYF	TGCAGTGCACCCCGGGACGTATCGTATTACGAGCAGTACTTC
many	13	TRBV2	-	TRBJ2-1	CASSEAETNEQFF	TGTGCCAGCAGTGAAGCGGAAACAAATGAGCAGTTCTTC
many	11	TRBV6-5	-	TRBJ1-2	CASSQNGGYTF	TGTGCCAGCAGCCAAAACGGGGGCTACACCTTC
-	17	TRBV6-6	TRBD2	TRBJ2-2	CASSLSTSGGATGELFF	TGTGCCAGCAGCCTATCGACTAGCGGGGGGGCCACCGGGGAGCTGTTTTTT
many	13	TRBV29-1	TRBD2	TRBJ2-7	CSVRTSGRVEQYF	TGCAGCGTCCGGACTAGCGGGAGGGTCGAGCAGTACTTC
few	15	TRBV6-1	-	TRBJ2-3	CASSGQPLVADTQYF	TGTGCCAGCAGTGGGCAGCCCCTGGTTGCAGATACGCAGTATTTT
many	15	TRBV20-1	TRBD1	TRBJ1-2	CSATIPGGADYGYTF	TGCAGTGCTACTATTCCAGGGGGCGCGGACTATGGCTACACCTTC
-	13	TRBV19	-	TRBJ2-4	CASSGVAKNIQYF	TGTGCCAGTAGTGGGGTAGCCAAAAACATTCAGTACTTC
-	17	TRBV6-6	TRBD1	TRBJ1-1	CASSQATGGRGDTEAFF	TGTGCCAGCAGCCAAGCTACAGGGGGGCGAGGGGACACTGAAGCTTTCTTT
many	15	TRBV6-5	-	TRBJ1-4	CASSYDLSPNEKLFF	TGTGCCAGCAGTTACGACCTTTCTCCTAATGAAAAACTGTTTTTT
many	16	TRBV2	-	TRBJ2-7	CASSEASLSGAYEQYF	TGTGCCAGCAGTGAAGCGAGTTTGTCGGGCGCTTACGAGCAGTACTTC
many	14	TRBV6-6	-	TRBJ2-7	CASSSLAVVGEQYF	TGTGCCAGCAGTTCCTTAGCGGTCGTCGGCGAGCAGTACTTC
many	14	TRBV20-1	TRBD1	TRBJ2-1	CSARPQGYYNEQFF	TGCAGTGCTAGGCCACAGGGGTACTACAATGAGCAGTTCTTC
many	14	TRBV7-3	-	TRBJ2-1	CASSLKGSGNEQFF	TGTGCCAGCAGCTTAAAGGGCAGCGGCAATGAGCAGTTCTTC